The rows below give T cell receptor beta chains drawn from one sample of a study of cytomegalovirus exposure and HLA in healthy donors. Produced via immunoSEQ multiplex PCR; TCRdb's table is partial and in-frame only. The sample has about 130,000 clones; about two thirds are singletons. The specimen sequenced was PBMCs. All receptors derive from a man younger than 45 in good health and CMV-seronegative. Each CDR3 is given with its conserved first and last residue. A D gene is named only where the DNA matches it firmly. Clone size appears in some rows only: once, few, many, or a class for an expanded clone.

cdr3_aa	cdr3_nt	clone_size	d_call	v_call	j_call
CASLIEGGSSYEQYF	TGTGCCAGCCTAATTGAGGGTGGGAGCTCCTACGAGCAGTACTTC	.	.	TRBV2	TRBJ2-7
CAIRGTVTEAFF	TGTGCCATCAGGGGGACAGTCACTGAAGCTTTCTTT	.	TRBD1	TRBV10-3	TRBJ1-1
CASSQERGWKNSPLHF	TGTGCCAGCAGCCAAGAGAGGGGGTGGAAGAATTCACCCCTCCACTTT	.	.	TRBV14	TRBJ1-6
CASSPSRETQYF	TGTGCCAGCAGCCCCTCGAGGGAGACCCAGTACTTC	.	.	TRBV11-2	TRBJ2-5
CASRDGQEGYTF	TGTGCCAGCAGGGATGGACAGGAGGGCTACACCTTC	.	TRBD1	TRBV25-1	TRBJ1-2
CASSIGGTVSGNTIYF	TGTGCCAGTAGTATAGGCGGGACAGTATCTGGAAACACCATATATTTT	.	TRBD1	TRBV19	TRBJ1-3
CASSLVGGPYEQYF	TGTGCCAGCAGCTTAGTAGGCGGGCCCTACGAGCAGTACTTC	once	.	TRBV7-2	TRBJ2-7
CASSLFRGTEAFF	TGTGCCAGCAGTTTGTTTCGGGGCACTGAAGCTTTCTTT	.	.	TRBV27	TRBJ1-1
CASSPPGGQPQHF	TGTGCCAGCAGCCCCCCGGGGGGTCAGCCCCAGCATTTT	.	.	TRBV4-2	TRBJ1-5
CASSSSTGILGNQPQHF	TGTGCCAGCAGCTCGTCAACAGGGATTTTAGGCAATCAGCCCCAGCATTTT	few	.	TRBV11-2	TRBJ1-5
CASSGLGVSNQPQHF	TGTGCCAGCAGTGGGCTCGGGGTTAGCAATCAGCCCCAGCATTTT	few	.	TRBV6-5	TRBJ1-5
CASRGTGAYNEQFF	TGTGCCAGCAGAGGGACAGGGGCCTACAATGAGCAGTTCTTC	.	TRBD1	TRBV27	TRBJ2-1
CASSLSLPLNYEQYF	TGTGCCAGCAGTTTATCTCTCCCCCTAAACTACGAGCAGTACTTC	.	.	TRBV27	TRBJ2-7
CASRPGGYGYTF	TGTGCCAGCAGGCCAGGAGGTTATGGCTACACCTTC	once	.	TRBV7-9	TRBJ1-2
CASSLVGGGRSLNYGYTF	TGTGCCAGCAGCTTAGTGGGGGGAGGCCGCAGCCTTAACTATGGCTACACCTTC	.	.	TRBV7-2	TRBJ1-2
CASSPGTAPSYEQYF	TGTGCCAGTAGTCCCGGGACAGCTCCCTCCTACGAGCAGTACTTC	.	TRBD1	TRBV19	TRBJ2-7
CASSPRTDNEQFF	TGTGCCAGCAGTCCGAGGACAGACAATGAGCAGTTCTTC	few	.	TRBV28	TRBJ2-1
CASSAQTDEAFF	TGTGCCAGTAGTGCCCAGACAGATGAAGCTTTCTTT	.	.	TRBV19	TRBJ1-1
CASSADVAGSKIDTQYF	TGCGCCAGCAGCGCCGATGTAGCGGGGTCGAAAATAGATACGCAGTATTTT	.	TRBD2	TRBV5-1	TRBJ2-3
CASSTGWNEQYF	TGTGCCAGCAGCACAGGGTGGAACGAGCAGTACTTC	.	.	TRBV7-9	TRBJ2-7
CASSKRSGQGYNQPQHF	TGTGCCAGCAGCAAAAGGTCGGGCCAGGGGTACAATCAGCCCCAGCATTTT	.	.	TRBV4-2	TRBJ1-5
CASSPDVEGADYGYTF	TGTGCCAGCAGTCCCGATGTTGAGGGGGCGGACTATGGCTACACCTTC	.	TRBD1	TRBV28	TRBJ1-2
CSSSPQGNTIYF	TGTTCCAGCAGCCCACAGGGAAACACCATATATTTT	.	.	TRBV7-9	TRBJ1-3
CASSPGTGWAYEQYF	TGTGCCAGCAGCCCAGGGACAGGGTGGGCCTACGAGCAGTACTTC	.	TRBD1	TRBV2	TRBJ2-7
CASSYGVGRHTEAFF	TGTGCCAGCAGTTACGGGGTAGGGAGACACACTGAAGCTTTCTTT	few	.	TRBV6-6	TRBJ1-1
CASSQEIAGLQETQYF	TGCGCCAGCAGCCAAGAGATAGCGGGCCTCCAAGAGACCCAGTACTTC	.	TRBD2	TRBV4-1	TRBJ2-5
CASSIVQGDLAKNIQYF	TGTGCCAGTAGTATAGTGCAGGGGGACCTAGCCAAAAACATTCAGTACTTC	few	TRBD1	TRBV19	TRBJ2-4
CASSLRGSGANVLTF	TGTGCCAGCAGTTTGCGGGGGTCCGGGGCCAACGTCCTGACTTTC	.	TRBD2	TRBV2	TRBJ2-6